This passage covers 8 T cell receptor beta chains from one sample sequenced in a study of shared T cell receptors in the human thymus. Some clones are missing from TCRdb's copy, which holds only in-frame ones; the method was immunoSEQ multiplex PCR. This table has more than 300,000 clones, around 93% appearing once. Sequencing was carried out using thymocytes. These receptors were collected from a human donor.

The V call is TRBV27, the J call TRBJ2-5; 9 bases match TRBD2. Germline V gene lookup returns CDR1 MNHEY and CDR2 SMNVEV (reference sequence). This CDR3 has 14 amino acids. V gave up 5 bases and J gave up 5 bases; unmatched junction bases: 6. The CDR3 DNA follows: TGTGCCAGCAGTCAGGGACTAGCAGCGGAGACCCAGTACTTC. Protein product: CASSQGLAAETQYF.

This clone appeared once. V usage is TRBV7-8 and J usage is TRBJ2-7; possibly TRBD2 for D (5 bases). V was pared by 0 bases and J by 0 bases, with 6 bases between. This CDR3 spans 14 amino acids. Germline CDR1 is SGHVS and CDR2 is FQNEAQ. CDR3 in DNA: TGTGCCAGCAGCTTAGCGGGAGACTCCTACGAGCAGTACTTC. Translated: CASSLAGDSYEQYF.

V and J are TRBV5-4 and TRBJ2-7; D may be TRBD1 (6 bases). The germline V and J ends were trimmed by 3 bases and 4 bases, with 8 bases remaining between them. CDR1 is SGHNT, CDR2 YYREEE, per germline (reference sequence). The CDR3 loop spans 12 amino acids. CDR3 in DNA: TGTGCCAGCAGCTCCCAGGGGTACGAGCAGTACTTC. It encodes CASSSQGYEQYF. The full variable domain, completed using reference TRBV5-4 and TRBJ2-7, is ETGVTQSPTHLIKTRGQQVTLRCSSQSGHNTVSWYQQALGQGPQFIFQYYREEENGRGNFPPRFSGLQFPNYSSELNVNALELDDSALYLCASSSQGYEQYFGPGTRLTVT.

The V call is TRBV5-1, the J call TRBJ2-3; TRBD1 aligns across 10 bases. Germline V lookup: CDR1 SGHRS, CDR2 YFSETQ. V shed 4 bases, J shed 0 bases, and the junction held 17 bases outside the gene matches. This CDR3 is built from 20 residues. The CDR3 nucleotides are TGCGCCAGCAGCGGTAAGACAGGGGGCAAGGTAATTGGGAGCACAGATACGCAGTATTTT. It encodes CASSGKTGGKVIGSTDTQYF.

The chain uses TRBV27 and TRBJ2-5, with D tentatively TRBD1 (6 bases). With 6 bases removed from V and 1 base from J, the gap between germline ends came to 9 bases. Germline CDR1 is MNHEY and CDR2 is SMNVEV (reference sequence). This CDR3 region has 13 residues. The CDR3 sequence: CASRQGSQETQYF. The CDR3 DNA is TGTGCCAGCAGACAGGGTTCCCAAGAGACCCAGTACTTC.

The chain couples TRBV2 to TRBJ2-3; TRBD2 is a possible D gene (6 bases). There are 16 residues in the CDR3. CDR1 and CDR2 (germline): SNHLY, FYNNEI. V was shortened by 6 bases and J by 2 bases, with 18 bases between the two germline ends. The CDR3 here is CASRQVSGAFTDTQYF. The CDR3 DNA reads as TGTGCCAGCAGGCAAGTTAGCGGAGCCTTCACAGATACGCAGTATTTT.

The gene calls are TRBV5-8 and TRBJ2-5; D unclear. The CDR3 contains 11 residues. Trimming pared 8 bases from V and 7 bases from J, leaving 12 bases between. The V gene's germline CDR1 is SGHTS and CDR2 YDEGEE. The CDR3 is CARIETGTQYF. The CDR3 nucleotides are TGTGCCAGAATCGAGACCGGGACCCAGTACTTC.

V and J are TRBV27 and TRBJ2-1; D perhaps matches TRBD1 (6 bases). CDR1 MNHEY and CDR2 SMNVEV come from the germline V gene (reference sequence). This CDR3 region has 17 residues. Trimming left V 5 bases short and J 6 bases short, with 23 bases between. For the CDR3, the DNA is TGTGCCAGCAGTCCTGTCCCCTTTTACTCCAGGGGCAATGAGCAGTTCTTC. Protein sequence: CASSPVPFYSRGNEQFF.